This T cell receptor beta chain was documented in a study of molecular identifiers for immune sequencing clone quantification. Overall study context: Naive CD8 cell RNA, from roughly 20,000 or 100,000 cells, was split five ways in replicates, with four sequenced. Study-wide points: Clones carrying above 20 RNA copies accounted for over 99% of effector molecules, under 1% in naive cells.

Naive CD8 T cells were sorted as CD8+CD4-CCR7+CD45RA+. This clonotype was seen at least ten times. Antigen: not known. Methods described previously, with TCR primers listed, were used for bulk TCR libraries. From the PCR reads, TCRdb called clonotypes with MiXCR, one entry per CDR3 protein. The table lists about 640,000 distinct CDR3 sequences, 15% to 20% of them singletons. Germline CDR1 and CDR2: SGHKS and YYEKEE (reference sequence). The ends lost 5 bases at V and 9 bases at J; junction bases unmatched: 5. The CDR3 length is 13 residues. V usage is TRBV5-5 and J usage is TRBJ2-1; TRBD2 agrees at 10 bases. What was sequenced was naive CD8+ T cells from blood, with Jurkat cell RNA spiked in. The subset here: FACS-sorted CD8+CD4-CCR7+CD45RA+ naive T cells. This TCR derives from a human donor in good health. Some libraries in this study had Jurkat cell RNA spiked in. CDR3 loop: CASRGLASGEQFF. In DNA, the CDR3 is TGTGCCAGCAGGGGACTAGCGAGTGGTGAGCAGTTCTTC.